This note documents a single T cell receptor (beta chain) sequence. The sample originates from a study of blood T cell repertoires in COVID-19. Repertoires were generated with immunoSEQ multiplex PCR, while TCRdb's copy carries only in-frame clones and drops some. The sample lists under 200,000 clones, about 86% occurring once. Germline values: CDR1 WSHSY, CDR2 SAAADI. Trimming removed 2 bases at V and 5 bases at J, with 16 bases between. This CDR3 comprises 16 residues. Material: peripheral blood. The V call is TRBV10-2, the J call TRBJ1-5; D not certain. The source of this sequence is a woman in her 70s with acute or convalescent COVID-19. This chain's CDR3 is CASSERGAHYHQPQHF. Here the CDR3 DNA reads TGCGCCAGCAGTGAGAGAGGAGCCCATTACCATCAGCCCCAGCATTTT.